This T cell receptor beta chain stems from a study of blood T cell repertoires in COVID-19. At the level of the study: The cDNA or gDNA used as material had been derived from T cells, B-cell-depleted T cells, or PBMCs.

This clone was observed once. CDR1 LNHDA and CDR2 SQIVND come from the germline V gene (reference sequence). V was clipped by 7 bases and J by 8 bases; unmatched bases: 13. CDR3 length: 15 residues. TCRdb keeps only in-frame clones here, not all; method: immunoSEQ multiplex PCR. The sample lists roughly 100,000 clones, 75% to 90% occurring once. The TCR sequence derives from a woman in her 70s with acute or convalescent COVID-19. The V and J genes are TRBV19 and TRBJ2-1, with 8 nucleotides matching TRBD1. The sequenced sample consisted of peripheral blood. This CDR3 reads CASKYSPGGIHEQFF. CDR3 nucleotides: TGTGCCAGTAAATACTCGCCAGGGGGCATCCATGAGCAGTTCTTC.